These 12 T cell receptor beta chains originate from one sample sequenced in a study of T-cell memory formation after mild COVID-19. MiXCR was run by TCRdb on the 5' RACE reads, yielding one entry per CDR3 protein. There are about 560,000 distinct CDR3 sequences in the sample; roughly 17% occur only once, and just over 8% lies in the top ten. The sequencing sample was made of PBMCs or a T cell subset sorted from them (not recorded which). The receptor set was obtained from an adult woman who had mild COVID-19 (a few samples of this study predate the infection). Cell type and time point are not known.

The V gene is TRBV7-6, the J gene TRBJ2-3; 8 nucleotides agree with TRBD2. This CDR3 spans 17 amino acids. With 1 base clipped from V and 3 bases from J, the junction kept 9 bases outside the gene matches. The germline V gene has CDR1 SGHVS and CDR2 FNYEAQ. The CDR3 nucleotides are TGTGCCAGCAGCTTAGGAGCCGGCGGGGGGAGAACAGATACGCAGTATTTT. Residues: CASSLGAGGGRTDTQYF.

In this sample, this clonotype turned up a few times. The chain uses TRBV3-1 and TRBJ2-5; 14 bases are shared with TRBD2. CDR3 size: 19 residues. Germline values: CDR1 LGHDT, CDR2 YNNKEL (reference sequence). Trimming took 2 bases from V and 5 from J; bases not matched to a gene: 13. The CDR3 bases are TGTGCCAGCAGCCAACTCTGGCGCGGGACTAGCGGGAGTCGGGAGACCCAGTACTTC. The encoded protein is CASSQLWRGTSGSRETQYF.

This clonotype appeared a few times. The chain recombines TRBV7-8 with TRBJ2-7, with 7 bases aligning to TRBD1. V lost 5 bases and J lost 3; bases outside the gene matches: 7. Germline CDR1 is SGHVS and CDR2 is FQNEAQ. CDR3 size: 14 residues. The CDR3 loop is CASSPGTVVYEQYF. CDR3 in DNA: TGTGCCAGCAGCCCGGGGACAGTAGTCTACGAGCAGTACTTC.

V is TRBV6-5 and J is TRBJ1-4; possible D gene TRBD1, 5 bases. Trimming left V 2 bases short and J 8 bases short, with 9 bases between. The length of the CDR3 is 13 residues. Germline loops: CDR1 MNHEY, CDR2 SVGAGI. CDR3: CASSYARGEKLFF. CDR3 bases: TGTGCCAGCAGTTACGCTCGGGGGGAAAAACTGTTTTTT.

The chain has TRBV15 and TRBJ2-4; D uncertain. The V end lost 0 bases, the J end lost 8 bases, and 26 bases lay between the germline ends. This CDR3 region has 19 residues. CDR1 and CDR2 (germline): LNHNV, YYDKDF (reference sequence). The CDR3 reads CATSRDLSGRAYPRDIQYF. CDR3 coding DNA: TGTGCCACCAGCAGAGATCTTTCGGGCCGCGCTTACCCTCGGGACATTCAGTACTTC.

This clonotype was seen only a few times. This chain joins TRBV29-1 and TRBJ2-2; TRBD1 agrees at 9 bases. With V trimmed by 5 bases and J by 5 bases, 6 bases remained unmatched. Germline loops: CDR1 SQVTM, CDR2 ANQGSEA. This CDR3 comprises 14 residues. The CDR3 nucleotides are TGCAGCGTTCTGACAGGGGGTGGTACCGGGGAGCTGTTTTTT. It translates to CSVLTGGGTGELFF.

This chain's CDR3 is CASSAGAGTNEKLFF. CDR3 DNA: TGTGCCAGCAGCGCCGGGGCAGGGACGAATGAAAAACTGTTTTTT. V usage is TRBV7-9 and J usage is TRBJ1-4; tentatively, D is TRBD1 (5 bases). From germline, CDR1 is SEHNR and CDR2 FQNEAQ (reference sequence). V was pared by 5 bases and J by 5 bases, with 15 bases between. The CDR3 spans 15 residues.

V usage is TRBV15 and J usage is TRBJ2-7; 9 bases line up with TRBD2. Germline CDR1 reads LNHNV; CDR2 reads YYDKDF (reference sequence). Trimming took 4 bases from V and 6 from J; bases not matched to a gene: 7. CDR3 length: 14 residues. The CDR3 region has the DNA TGTGCCACCAGCACTATGGCGGGAGGGCGCGAGCAGTACTTC. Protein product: CATSTMAGGREQYF.

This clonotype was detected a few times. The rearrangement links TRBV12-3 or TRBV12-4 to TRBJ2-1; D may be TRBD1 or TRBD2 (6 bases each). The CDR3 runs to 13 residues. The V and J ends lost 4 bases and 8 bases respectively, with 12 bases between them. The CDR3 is CASSSYGGDEQFF. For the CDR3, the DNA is TGTGCCAGCAGTTCCTACGGGGGCGATGAGCAGTTCTTC.

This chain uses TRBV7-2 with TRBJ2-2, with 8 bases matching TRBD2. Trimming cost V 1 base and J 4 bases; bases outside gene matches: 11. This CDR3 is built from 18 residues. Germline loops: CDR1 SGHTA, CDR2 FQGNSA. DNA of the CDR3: TGTGCCAGCAGCTTAGTTCGGACGGGAGGGTGGCGCACCGGGGAGCTGTTTTTT. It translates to CASSLVRTGGWRTGELFF. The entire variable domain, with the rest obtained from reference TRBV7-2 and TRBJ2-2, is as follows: GAGVSQSPSNKVTEKGKDVELRCDPISGHTALYWYRQSLGQGLEFLIYFQGNSAPDKSGLPSDRFSAERTGGSVSTLTIQRTQQEDSAVYLCASSLVRTGGWRTGELFFGEGSRLTVL.

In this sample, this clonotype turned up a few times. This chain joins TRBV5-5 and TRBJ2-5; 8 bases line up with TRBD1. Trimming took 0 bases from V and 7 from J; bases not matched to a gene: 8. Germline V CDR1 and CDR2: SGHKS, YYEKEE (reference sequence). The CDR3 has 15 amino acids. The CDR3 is CASSLAPGGEATQYF. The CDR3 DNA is TGTGCCAGCAGCTTGGCCCCAGGGGGCGAGGCGACCCAGTACTTC.

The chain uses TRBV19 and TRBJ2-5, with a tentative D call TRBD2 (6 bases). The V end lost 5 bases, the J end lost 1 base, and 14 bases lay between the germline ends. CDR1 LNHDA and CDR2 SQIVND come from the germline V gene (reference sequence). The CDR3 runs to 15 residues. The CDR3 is CASSATGSRQETQYF. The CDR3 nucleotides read TGTGCCAGTAGTGCGACCGGGAGTCGCCAAGAGACCCAGTACTTC. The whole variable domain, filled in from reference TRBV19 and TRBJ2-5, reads DGGITQSPKYLFRKEGQNVTLSCEQNLNHDAMYWYRQDPGQGLRLIYYSQIVNDFQKGDIAEGYSVSREKKESFPLTVTSAQKNPTAFYLCASSATGSRQETQYFGPGTRLLVL.